These 10 T cell receptor beta chains came from one sample sequenced in a study of shared clonotypes between healthy human individuals. This table comes from immunoSEQ multiplex PCR, and its TCRdb copy is limited to in-frame clones, with some not included. The repertoire holds around 1 million clones, approximately 80% seen once, with nearly 1.5% in the top ten. The specimen was memory CD4+ T cells sorted from blood. Sample subset: CD45RA-negative fraction. These receptors were collected from a man younger than 35 in good health.

This clone was detected a few times. The rearrangement uses TRBV18 and TRBJ2-6, with D uncertain. The CDR3 loop spans 15 amino acids. Germline CDR1 KGHSH, CDR2 LQKENI. Trimming removed 3 bases at V and 1 base at J, with 7 bases between. This chain's CDR3 is CASSPVQSGANVLTF. In DNA form, the CDR3 reads TGTGCCAGCTCACCTGTCCAATCTGGGGCCAACGTCCTGACTTTC.

On this clone: Other DNA sequences in the same sample also yield this CDR3. J is TRBJ2-6 and V is TRBV28; D unresolved. Germline lookup yields CDR1 MDHEN and CDR2 SYDVKM. The CDR3 consists of 13 residues. The V gene lost 5 bases and the J gene lost 2 bases, with 4 bases spanning the gap. As DNA, the CDR3 is TGTGCCAGCAGTCTAGCTGGGGCCAACGTCCTGACTTTC. Protein product: CASSLAGANVLTF.

V gene TRBV19 combines with J gene TRBJ2-1; the D gene is possibly TRBD1 (5 bases). The V end was cut by 7 bases, the J end by 0 bases, with 13 bases between. Germline V gene sequence: CDR1 LNHDA, CDR2 SQIVND (reference sequence). The CDR3 totals 15 residues. This CDR3 reads CASTDGQSSYNEQFF. In DNA form, the CDR3 reads TGTGCCAGTACGGACGGACAAAGCTCCTACAATGAGCAGTTCTTC. The variable domain in full, with the rest retrieved from reference TRBV19 and TRBJ2-1, is DGGITQSPKYLFRKEGQNVTLSCEQNLNHDAMYWYRQDPGQGLRLIYYSQIVNDFQKGDIAEGYSVSREKKESFPLTVTSAQKNPTAFYLCASTDGQSSYNEQFFGPGTRLTVL.

The rearrangement joins TRBV11-2 to TRBJ2-3; maybe TRBD2 (6 bases). The V end lost 3 bases, the J end lost 2 bases, and 9 bases lay between the germline ends. The CDR3 contains 14 residues. Germline CDR1 and CDR2: SGHAT and FQNNGV. This chain's CDR3 is CASSFGSPTDTQYF. The CDR3 nucleotides read TGTGCCAGCAGCTTCGGGAGTCCCACAGATACGCAGTATTTT.

This clone occurred once. This chain links TRBV10-3 with TRBJ1-2; D unresolved. This CDR3 is built from 12 residues. CDR1 and CDR2 (germline): ENHRY, SYGVKD. V lost 2 bases and J 7 bases, leaving 8 bases between the germline ends. The CDR3 sequence: CAISEGSSGYTF. CDR3 DNA: TGTGCCATCAGTGAGGGGTCCTCTGGCTACACCTTC.

The chain recombines TRBV5-1 with TRBJ1-1, with 9 nucleotides matching TRBD1. J gave up 6 bases and V 5 bases, and 8 bases lay outside the gene matches. The CDR3 has 14 amino acids. The germline CDR1 and CDR2 sequences are SGHRS and YFSETQ. The CDR3 loop is CASSGTGKSAEAFF. The CDR3 DNA reads as TGCGCCAGCAGTGGGACAGGGAAGAGCGCTGAAGCTTTCTTT.

This chain uses TRBV2 with TRBJ2-7, with no clear D. Germline-derived CDR1 and CDR2 are SNHLY and FYNNEI. The V end was cut by 4 bases, the J end by 4 bases, with 5 bases between. This CDR3 spans 11 amino acids. CDR3 in DNA: TGTGCCAGCAGTGGTTTTTACGAGCAGTACTTC. Its translation is CASSGFYEQYF.

CDR3 bases: TGCGCCAGCAGCCAAGATATCGGGACAGGGTACCAGCCCCAGCATTTT. Protein: CASSQDIGTGYQPQHF. This rearrangement joins TRBV4-1 to TRBJ1-5; 9 bases are a match to TRBD1. The CDR3 spans 16 residues. The V and J ends lost 0 bases and 7 bases, in that order; junction bases with no gene match: 7. The V gene's germline CDR1 is MGHRA and CDR2 YSYEKL.

The chain combines TRBV5-1 with TRBJ2-1, with no clear D. The V gene's germline CDR1 is SGHRS and CDR2 YFSETQ. Trimming took 0 bases from V and 4 from J, leaving 11 bases between them. This CDR3 contains 15 residues. The CDR3 loop is CASSLVGQPYNEQFF. In DNA, the CDR3 is TGCGCCAGCAGCTTGGTAGGGCAGCCTTACAATGAGCAGTTCTTC.

The chain has TRBV5-6 and TRBJ1-6; D is unresolved. Looked up from germline, CDR1 is SGHDT and CDR2 is YYEEEE. The V and J ends lost 4 bases and 5 bases respectively, with 10 bases between them. This CDR3 is 14 amino acids long. CDR3 sequence: CASSNGRHNSPLHF. Written as DNA, the CDR3 is TGTGCCAGCAGCAACGGACGCCATAATTCACCCCTCCACTTT.